These 18 T cell receptor beta chains were sequenced from one sample in a study of shared T cell receptors in the human thymus. The method was immunoSEQ multiplex PCR; TCRdb's version includes in-frame clones alone and lacks a portion of them. The sample contains some 660,000 clones, around 87% of which appear only once. These same records also appear under a second study, on human thymus T cells.

Sequenced sample: thymocytes. The receptors were sampled from a boy younger than two with a congenital heart defect.

This clone was counted once. Other DNA sequences of this sample code for an identical CDR3. J is TRBJ2-7 and V is TRBV27; D perhaps matches TRBD2 (6 bases). The CDR3 totals 12 residues. Looked up from germline, CDR1 is MNHEY and CDR2 is SMNVEV (reference sequence). V was shortened by 5 bases and J by 3 bases, with 8 bases between the two germline ends. In DNA form, the CDR3 reads TGTGCCAGCAGTCCCGGGGGCTACGAGCAGTACTTC. It translates to CASSPGGYEQYF.

DNA of the CDR3: TGTGCCAGCAGTTTCAGGGTCAATGAGCAGTTCTTC. Protein sequence: CASSFRVNEQFF. This sequence joins TRBV7-9 and TRBJ2-1; maybe TRBD1 (5 bases). V lost 6 bases and J lost 6, with 9 bases in between. CDR1 is SEHNR, CDR2 FQNEAQ, per germline (reference sequence). This CDR3 contains 12 residues.

The CDR3 sequence is CASRSDRGSEQYF. CDR3 sequence (DNA): TGTGCCAGCAGATCCGACAGGGGAAGCGAGCAGTACTTC. This chain connects TRBV6-5 to TRBJ2-7; 8 bases match TRBD1. J lost 6 bases, V lost 6 bases, and 7 bases had no gene match. This CDR3 is 13 amino acids long. Germline CDR1 is MNHEY and CDR2 is SVGAGI.

The J gene is TRBJ2-1, the V gene TRBV6-5; no reliable D call. Germline CDR1 reads MNHEY; CDR2 reads SVGAGI. Trimming removed 0 bases at V and 0 bases at J, with 9 bases between. CDR3 size: 16 residues. The chain's CDR3 is CASSYSAASSYNEQFF. The CDR3 DNA sequence: TGTGCCAGCAGTTACTCTGCCGCTAGCTCCTACAATGAGCAGTTCTTC.

The chain employs TRBV6-1 and TRBJ1-1; D is unresolved. Germline CDR1 reads MNHNS; CDR2 reads SASEGT. This CDR3 comprises 14 residues. Trimming removed 4 bases at V and 3 bases at J, with 12 bases between. In DNA, the CDR3 is TGTGCCAGCAGTGTTGTCCCCCGGGACACTGAAGCTTTCTTT. Translating gives CASSVVPRDTEAFF.

The chain carries TRBV25-1 and TRBJ2-1, with D possibly being TRBD1 (6 bases). Germline V gene sequence: CDR1 MGHDK, CDR2 SYGVNS. The V end was cut by 5 bases, the J end by 0 bases, with 11 bases between. This CDR3 comprises 15 residues. The CDR3 DNA reads TGTGCCAGCAGTCTAAACAGGGACTCCTACAATGAGCAGTTCTTC. Translation: CASSLNRDSYNEQFF. Variable domain in full (rest from reference TRBV25-1 and TRBJ2-1): EADIYQTPRYLVIGTGKKITLECSQTMGHDKMYWYQQDPGMELHLIHYSYGVNSTEKGDLSSESTVSRIRTEHFPLTLESARPSHTSQYLCASSLNRDSYNEQFFGPGTRLTVL.

This clone was counted a single time. The chain carries TRBV25-1 and TRBJ1-2, with D perhaps matching TRBD1 (6 bases). The CDR3 totals 12 residues. V was cut by 8 bases and J by 4 bases, with 11 bases left in between. Looked up from germline, CDR1 is MGHDK and CDR2 is SYGVNS. CDR3 DNA: TGTGCCAGCGGAGACAGGATCTATGGCTACACCTTC. Translated, it gives CASGDRIYGYTF.

This clone was seen only a few times. The chain joins TRBV6-6 to TRBJ2-7; 7 bases line up with TRBD1. The V gene's germline CDR1 is MNHNY and CDR2 SVGAGI (reference sequence). Trimming took 2 bases from V and 4 from J; bases not matched to a gene: 5. There are 14 residues in the CDR3. The DNA of the CDR3 is TGTGCCAGCAGTTACGTAGGACAGGATTACGAGCAGTACTTC. It encodes CASSYVGQDYEQYF.

This sequence joins TRBV4-1 and TRBJ2-1; 7 nucleotides match TRBD2. The germline V gene has CDR1 MGHRA and CDR2 YSYEKL. The CDR3 covers 16 residues. Trimming took 1 base from V and 6 from J; bases not matched to a gene: 9. CDR3 in DNA: TGCGCCAGCAGCCAAGGGTGGGCGGGAGTGGGCAATGAGCAGTTCTTC. It translates to CASSQGWAGVGNEQFF.

This clone came up a few times. V is TRBV15 and J is TRBJ2-7; 9 nucleotides match TRBD1. The CDR3 is 22 amino acids. The junction had 23 bases not matched to a gene; V was cut back by 0 bases and J by 2 bases. The germline gives CDR1 LNHNV, CDR2 YYDKDF (reference sequence). The CDR3 nucleotides read TGTGCCACCAGCAGAGAAAATCCTCCTAGGACAGGGGCCCATCGCGGGGCCTACGAGCAGTACTTC. Its translation: CATSRENPPRTGAHRGAYEQYF.

This sequence joins TRBV14 and TRBJ2-7; 7 bases are a match to TRBD1. CDR1 and CDR2 from the germline V gene are SGHDN and FVKESK. V lost 4 bases, J lost 2 bases, and 5 bases stayed unmatched. The CDR3 runs 14 residues. CDR3 nucleotide sequence: TGTGCCAGCAGCCGGGACAGCCCCGCCTACGAGCAGTACTTC. Protein: CASSRDSPAYEQYF.

The V and J genes are TRBV11-2 and TRBJ2-7; 7 nucleotides line up with TRBD2. CDR1 and CDR2 from the germline V gene are SGHAT and FQNNGV. Trimming removed 1 base from V and 6 bases from J; junction bases left unmatched: 3. The CDR3 length is 13 residues. The CDR3 DNA reads as TGTGCCAGCAGCTTAGTCCCTAGCGGCGAGCAGTACTTC. Translated: CASSLVPSGEQYF.

V gene TRBV29-1 combines with J gene TRBJ2-7; D might be TRBD1 (6 bases). The CDR3 totals 13 residues. V lost 5 bases and J lost 4, with 15 bases in between. Germline lookup yields CDR1 SQVTM and CDR2 ANQGSEA. The CDR3: CSVRQASVYEQYF. For the CDR3, the DNA is TGCAGCGTTCGACAGGCAAGCGTGTACGAGCAGTACTTC.

This rearrangement joins TRBV5-5 to TRBJ2-7, with a possible D match to TRBD1 (5 bases). V shed 0 bases and J shed 3 bases, with 13 bases lying between them. CDR1 and CDR2 from the germline V gene are SGHKS and YYEKEE (reference sequence). The CDR3 is 15 residues long. CDR3 sequence (DNA): TGTGCCAGCAGCTTGGATGAGGCAGGGCGCTACGAGCAGTACTTC. Protein product: CASSLDEAGRYEQYF.

This chain connects TRBV7-2 to TRBJ2-7; 11 bases line up with TRBD2. Losses at the gene ends were 1 base for V and 0 bases for J; bases not matched to a gene: 5. CDR3 length: 17 amino acids. CDR1 is SGHTA and CDR2 is FQGNSA in the germline V gene. The CDR3, as DNA: TGTGCCAGCAGCTTAGGAGGGACTAGCGGAAACTCCTACGAGCAGTACTTC. This translates into CASSLGGTSGNSYEQYF.

The V call is TRBV5-1, the J call TRBJ1-2; 7 bases match TRBD1. Germline CDR1 SGHRS, CDR2 YFSETQ. The length of the CDR3 is 12 residues. With 0 bases clipped from V and 9 bases from J, the junction kept 2 bases outside the gene matches. The CDR3 reads CASSLVGGRYTF. CDR3 DNA: TGCGCCAGCAGCTTGGTAGGGGGCCGCTACACCTTC.

The rearrangement joins TRBV28 to TRBJ2-3; D uncertain. V lost 6 bases and J 6 bases, leaving 7 bases between the germline ends. Germline V gene sequence: CDR1 MDHEN, CDR2 SYDVKM. The CDR3 loop spans 11 amino acids. For the CDR3, the DNA is TGTGCCAGCAGCCTATTGGATACGCAGTATTTT. It encodes CASSLLDTQYF.

The rearrangement joins TRBV19 to TRBJ2-7, with D possibly TRBD1 on 6 matching bases. CDR3 length: 15 residues. CDR1 and CDR2 from the germline V gene are LNHDA and SQIVND (reference sequence). V lost 7 bases, J lost 0 bases, and 16 bases lay in between. CDR3 in amino acids: CASNPTGGPSYEQYF. The CDR3 DNA follows: TGTGCCAGTAACCCTACTGGGGGCCCCTCCTACGAGCAGTACTTC.